In its sample, the clone carrying this T cell receptor (beta chain) was seen many times. RNA transcripts gave rise to amplified TCR beta CDR3 regions. With the HTBI primer set, the TCR CDR3 went through a first round of RT-PCR. TCRdb re-called the multiplex PCR reads with MiXCR, one entry per CDR3 protein. The repertoire has about 400,000 distinct CDR3 sequences, under 15% of them found once; the top ten carry approximately 30%. The data derive from a study of T cells in Graves' hyperthyroidism and ophthalmopathy. The CDR3 loop spans 12 amino acids. V was trimmed by 4 bases and J by 4 bases, leaving 7 bases between them. In germline, CDR1 is SGHVS, CDR2 FQNEAQ.

This chain joins TRBV7-8 and TRBJ1-1, with D maybe TRBD1 (5 bases). The sample comprised blood. This TCR came from a woman in her thirties with Graves' hyperthyroidism. Here the CDR3 reads CASSWDFTEAFF. The CDR3 nucleotides read TGTGCCAGCAGCTGGGACTTCACTGAAGCTTTCTTT.